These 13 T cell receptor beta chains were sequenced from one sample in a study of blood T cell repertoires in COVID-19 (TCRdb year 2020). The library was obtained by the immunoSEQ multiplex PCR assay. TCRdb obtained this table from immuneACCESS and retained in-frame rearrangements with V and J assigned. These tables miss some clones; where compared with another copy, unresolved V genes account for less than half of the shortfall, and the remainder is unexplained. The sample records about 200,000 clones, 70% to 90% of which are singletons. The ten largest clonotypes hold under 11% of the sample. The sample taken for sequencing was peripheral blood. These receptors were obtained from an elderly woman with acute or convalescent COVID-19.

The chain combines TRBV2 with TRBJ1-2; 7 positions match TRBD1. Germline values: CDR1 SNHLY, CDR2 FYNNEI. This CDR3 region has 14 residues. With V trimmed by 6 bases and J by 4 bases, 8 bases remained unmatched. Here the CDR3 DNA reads TGTGCCAGCAGCGCTAGGACAGGCCCCTATGGCTACACCTTC. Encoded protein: CASSARTGPYGYTF.

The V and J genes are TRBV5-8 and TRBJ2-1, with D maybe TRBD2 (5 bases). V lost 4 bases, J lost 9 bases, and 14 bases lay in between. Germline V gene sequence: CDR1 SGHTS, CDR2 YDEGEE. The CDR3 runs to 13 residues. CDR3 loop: CASSAEELGEQFF. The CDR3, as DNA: TGTGCCAGCAGCGCGGAGGAGTTGGGTGAGCAGTTCTTC.

The CDR3 here is CASSPLSGGKETQYF. Written as DNA, the CDR3 is TGCGCCAGCAGTCCACTTAGCGGGGGGAAGGAGACCCAGTACTTC. V is TRBV5-1 and J is TRBJ2-5, with 10 bases aligning to TRBD2. Trimming cost V 5 bases and J 5 bases; bases outside gene matches: 9. Germline CDR1 reads SGHRS; CDR2 reads YFSETQ. CDR3 length: 15 amino acids.

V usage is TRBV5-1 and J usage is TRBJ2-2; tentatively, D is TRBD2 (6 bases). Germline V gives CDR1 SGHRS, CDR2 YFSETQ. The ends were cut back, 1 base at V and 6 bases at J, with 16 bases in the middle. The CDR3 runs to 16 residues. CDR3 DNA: TGCGCCAGCAGCTTGATGAGGGAGGCTCCGGCCGGGGAGCTGTTTTTT. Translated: CASSLMREAPAGELFF.

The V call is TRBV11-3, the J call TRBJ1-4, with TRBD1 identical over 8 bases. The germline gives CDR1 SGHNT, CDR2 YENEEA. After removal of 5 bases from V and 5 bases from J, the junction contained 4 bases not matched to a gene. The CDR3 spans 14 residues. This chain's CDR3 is CASSRGQVNEKLFF. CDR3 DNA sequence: TGTGCCAGCAGCCGGGGACAGGTGAATGAAAAACTGTTTTTT.

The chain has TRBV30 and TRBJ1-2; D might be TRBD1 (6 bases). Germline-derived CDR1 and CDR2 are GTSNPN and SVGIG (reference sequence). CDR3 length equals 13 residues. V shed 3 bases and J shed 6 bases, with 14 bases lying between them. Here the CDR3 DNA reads TGTGCCTGGAGAGCCTCAGGGGTTGATGGCTACACCTTC. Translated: CAWRASGVDGYTF.

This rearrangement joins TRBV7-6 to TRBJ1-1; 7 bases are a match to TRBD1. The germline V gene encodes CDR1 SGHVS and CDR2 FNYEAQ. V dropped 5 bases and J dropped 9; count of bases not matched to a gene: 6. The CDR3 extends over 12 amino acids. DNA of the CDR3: TGTGCCAGCAGCCCAGAGACAGGGCAAGCTTTCTTT. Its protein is CASSPETGQAFF.

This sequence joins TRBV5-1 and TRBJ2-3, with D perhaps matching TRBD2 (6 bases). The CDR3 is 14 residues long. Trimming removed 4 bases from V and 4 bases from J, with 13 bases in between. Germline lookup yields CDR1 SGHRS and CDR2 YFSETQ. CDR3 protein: CASSPGLRADTQYF. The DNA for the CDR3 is TGCGCCAGCAGCCCGGGACTTAGAGCAGATACGCAGTATTTT.

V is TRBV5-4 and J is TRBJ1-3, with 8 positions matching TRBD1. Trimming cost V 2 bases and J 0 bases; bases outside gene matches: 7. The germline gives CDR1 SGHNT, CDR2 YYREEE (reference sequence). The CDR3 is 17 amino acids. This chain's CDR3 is CASSFSGGSSSGNTIYF. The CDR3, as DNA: TGTGCCAGCAGCTTTTCAGGGGGCTCAAGCTCTGGAAACACCATATATTTT.

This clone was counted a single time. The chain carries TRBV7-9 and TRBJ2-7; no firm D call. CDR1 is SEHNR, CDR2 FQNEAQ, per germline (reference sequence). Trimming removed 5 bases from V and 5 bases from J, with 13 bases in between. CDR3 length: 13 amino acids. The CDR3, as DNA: TGTGCCAGCAGCCCCTCAGGTACCCACGAGCAGTACTTC. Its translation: CASSPSGTHEQYF.

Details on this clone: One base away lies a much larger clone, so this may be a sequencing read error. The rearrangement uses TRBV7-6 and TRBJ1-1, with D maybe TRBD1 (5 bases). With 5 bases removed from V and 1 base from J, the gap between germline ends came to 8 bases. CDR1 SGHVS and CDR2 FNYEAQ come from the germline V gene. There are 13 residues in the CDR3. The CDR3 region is CASSMTENTEAFF. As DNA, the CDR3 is TGTGCCAGCAGCATGACAGAGAACACTGAAGCTTTCTTT.

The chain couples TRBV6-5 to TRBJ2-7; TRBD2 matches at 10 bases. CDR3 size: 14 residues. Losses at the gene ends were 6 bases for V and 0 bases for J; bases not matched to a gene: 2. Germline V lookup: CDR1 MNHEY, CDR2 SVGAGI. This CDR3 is CASRRTSGSYEQYF. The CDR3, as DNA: TGTGCCAGCAGACGGACTAGCGGCTCCTACGAGCAGTACTTC.

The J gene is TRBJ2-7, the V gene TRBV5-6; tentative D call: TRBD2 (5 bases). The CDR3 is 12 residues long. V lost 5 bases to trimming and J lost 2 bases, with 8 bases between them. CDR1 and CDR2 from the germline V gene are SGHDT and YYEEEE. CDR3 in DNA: TGTGCCAGCAGGTGGGGAGCCTACGAGCAGTACTTC. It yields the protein CASRWGAYEQYF. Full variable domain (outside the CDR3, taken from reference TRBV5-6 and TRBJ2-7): DAGVTQSPTHLIKTRGQQVTLRCSPKSGHDTVSWYQQALGQGPQFIFQYYEEEERQRGNFPDRFSGHQFPNYSSELNVNALLLGDSALYLCASRWGAYEQYFGPGTRLTVT.